The table lists the clone carrying this T cell receptor beta chain with a few counts. The data are from a study of preoperative IRX-2 immunotherapy in early breast cancer. This table comes from immunoSEQ multiplex PCR, and its TCRdb copy is limited to in-frame clones, with some not included. The sample contains about 26,000 clones, around 90% of which appear only once. V was shortened by 4 bases and J by 7 bases, with 14 bases between the two germline ends. Looked up from germline, CDR1 is MNHNS and CDR2 is SASEGT. The CDR3 consists of 14 residues. Sample treatment: preoperative locoregional IRX-2 cytokine immunotherapy. Samples came from a phase Ib trial of preoperative locoregional IRX-2 cytokine immunotherapy.

The chain couples TRBV6-1 to TRBJ1-5; D possibly corresponds to TRBD1 (6 bases). The receptor's source is a human donor with breast cancer. Specimen collection occurred from a patient treated with IRX-2 immunotherapy. The CDR3 here is CASSGGGPGQPQHF. The DNA of the CDR3 is TGTGCCAGCAGTGGGGGGGGGCCAGGGCAGCCCCAGCATTTT.